The subject of this entry is one TCR beta chain. The target antigen is unknown. Only in-frame clones appear in the TCRdb table, and some are missing; sequencing was by immunoSEQ multiplex PCR. Among 4,500 to 7,000 clones listed, more than 60% were seen once. The source of the sample is a study of CD8 T cell repertoires and HIV-1 epitope variants. Study context: Each of Twenty-five Gag and Nef epitope peptides stimulated a separate culture. Study results and limitations: The TAALDMSHF plasma variant had no responses, unlike KF9 (roughly 5 clonotypes) and HW9 (one).

The CDR3 is 15 amino acids. Germline CDR1 LNHDA, CDR2 SQIVND (reference sequence). The V end was cut by 6 bases, the J end by 0 bases, with 12 bases between. V usage is TRBV19 and J usage is TRBJ2-1, with D unresolved. This sequence originates from a male donor with HIV. Sequenced material: cultured CD8+ T cells derived from PBMCs. CDR3 protein: CASSLDLNSYNEQFF. The CDR3 DNA reads TGTGCCAGTAGCTTGGACCTTAACTCCTACAATGAGCAGTTCTTC.